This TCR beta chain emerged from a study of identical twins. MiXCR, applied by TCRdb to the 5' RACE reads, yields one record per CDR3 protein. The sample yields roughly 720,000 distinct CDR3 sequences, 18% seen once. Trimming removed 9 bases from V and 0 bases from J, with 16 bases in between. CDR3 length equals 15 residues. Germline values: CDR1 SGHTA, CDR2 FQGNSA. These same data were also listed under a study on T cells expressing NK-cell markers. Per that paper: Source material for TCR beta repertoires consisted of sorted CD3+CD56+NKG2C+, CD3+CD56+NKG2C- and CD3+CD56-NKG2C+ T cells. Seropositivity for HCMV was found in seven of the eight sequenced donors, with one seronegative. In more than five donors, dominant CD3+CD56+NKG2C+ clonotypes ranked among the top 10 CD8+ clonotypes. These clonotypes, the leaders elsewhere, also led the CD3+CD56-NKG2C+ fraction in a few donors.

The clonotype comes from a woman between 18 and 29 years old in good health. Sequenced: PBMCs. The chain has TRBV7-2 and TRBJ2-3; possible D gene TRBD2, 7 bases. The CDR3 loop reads CAREDAGASTDTQYF. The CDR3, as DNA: TGTGCCAGGGAGGACGCGGGGGCCAGCACAGATACGCAGTATTTT.